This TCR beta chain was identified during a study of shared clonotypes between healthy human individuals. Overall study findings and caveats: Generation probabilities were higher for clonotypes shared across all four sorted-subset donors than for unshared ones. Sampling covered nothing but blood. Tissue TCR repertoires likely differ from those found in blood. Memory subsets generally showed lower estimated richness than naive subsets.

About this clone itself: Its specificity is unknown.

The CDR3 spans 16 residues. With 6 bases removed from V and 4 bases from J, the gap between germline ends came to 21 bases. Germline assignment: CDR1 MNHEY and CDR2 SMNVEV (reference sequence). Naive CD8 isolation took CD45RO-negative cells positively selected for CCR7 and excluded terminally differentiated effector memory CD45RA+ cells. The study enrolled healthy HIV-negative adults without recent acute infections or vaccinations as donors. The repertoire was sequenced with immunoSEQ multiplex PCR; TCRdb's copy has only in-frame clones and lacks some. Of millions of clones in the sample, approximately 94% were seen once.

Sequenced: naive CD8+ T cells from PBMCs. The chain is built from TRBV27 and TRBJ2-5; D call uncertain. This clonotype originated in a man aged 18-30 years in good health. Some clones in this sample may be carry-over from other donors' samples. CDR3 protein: CASSKRQLGPAETQYF. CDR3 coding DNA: TGTGCCAGCAGCAAAAGGCAGCTAGGGCCAGCAGAGACCCAGTACTTC.